The rows below give T cell receptor beta chains drawn from one sample of a study of T-cell memory formation after mild COVID-19. TCRdb ran MiXCR on the 5' RACE reads and lists one entry per CDR3 protein. The sample lists approximately 190,000 distinct CDR3 sequences, approximately 16% occurring once. Material: PBMCs or a T cell subset sorted from them (not recorded which). Source of these receptors: an adult woman who had mild COVID-19 (a few samples of this study predate the infection). Cell type and time point are not known. CDR3s include the opening cysteine and the closing phenylalanine or tryptophan. The order of the fields is CDR3 DNA, CDR3 protein, clone size, J gene, D gene, V gene. A D gene is named only where the DNA matches it firmly. Only some rows state a clone size, as once, few, many or a class for expanded clones.

CDR3 DNA: TGTGCCAGCAGCCAAGGGGCTAGCGGGAGCTACGAGCAGTACTTC
CDR3 protein: CASSQGASGSYEQYF
clone size: many
J gene: TRBJ2-7
D gene: TRBD2
V gene: TRBV4-2

CDR3 DNA: TGTGCCAGCAGCGCGACAGGATCCGAGCAGTACTTC
CDR3 protein: CASSATGSEQYF
clone size: few
J gene: TRBJ2-7
D gene: .
V gene: TRBV9

CDR3 DNA: TGTGCCAGCAGCCCCCTGACAGGGAAGGGATCACCCCTCCACTTT
CDR3 protein: CASSPLTGKGSPLHF
clone size: few
J gene: TRBJ1-6
D gene: TRBD1
V gene: TRBV11-2

CDR3 DNA: TGTGCCAGCAGTGACTGGCAGCCTATGCAGGGCAATCAGCCCCAGCATTTT
CDR3 protein: CASSDWQPMQGNQPQHF
clone size: .
J gene: TRBJ1-5
D gene: .
V gene: TRBV6-4

CDR3 DNA: TGTGCCAGCAGCCAAGAGGGACAGGGGGCTGGGGAGCAGTTCTTC
CDR3 protein: CASSQEGQGAGEQFF
clone size: few
J gene: TRBJ2-1
D gene: TRBD1
V gene: TRBV4-2

CDR3 DNA: TGCAGTGCTAGAGATTCCACCGGGGCTCGTCAGCCCCAGCATTTT
CDR3 protein: CSARDSTGARQPQHF
clone size: few
J gene: TRBJ1-5
D gene: .
V gene: TRBV20-1

CDR3 DNA: TGTGCCAGCAGTTCTAGCGATGCCTACGAGCAGTACTTC
CDR3 protein: CASSSSDAYEQYF
clone size: .
J gene: TRBJ2-7
D gene: .
V gene: TRBV6-2/TRBV6-3

CDR3 DNA: TGTGCCAGCAGCCCCGGGCTAGCGCACAAGATAACAGATACGCAGTATTTT
CDR3 protein: CASSPGLAHKITDTQYF
clone size: medium-sized
J gene: TRBJ2-3
D gene: .
V gene: TRBV7-9

CDR3 DNA: TGCAGTGCTAGGGGTCAGCAGCCCCAGCATTTT
CDR3 protein: CSARGQQPQHF
clone size: few
J gene: TRBJ1-5
D gene: .
V gene: TRBV20-1

CDR3 DNA: TGTGCCAGCAGCTTAGTAAGCGGGAGTTTGAAGGAGCAGTTCTTC
CDR3 protein: CASSLVSGSLKEQFF
clone size: .
J gene: TRBJ2-1
D gene: TRBD2
V gene: TRBV7-9

CDR3 DNA: TGTGCCAGCAGCTTCAGTCCCCCCCAGTACAATGAGCAGTTCTTC
CDR3 protein: CASSFSPPQYNEQFF
clone size: .
J gene: TRBJ2-1
D gene: .
V gene: TRBV5-6

CDR3 DNA: TGTGCCAGCAGCTTAGGTAGCGGGAAGTACAATGAGCAGTTCTTC
CDR3 protein: CASSLGSGKYNEQFF
clone size: .
J gene: TRBJ2-1
D gene: TRBD2
V gene: TRBV7-8

CDR3 DNA: TGTGCCACCAGCAGAGATTTTTCAGATACGCAGTATTTT
CDR3 protein: CATSRDFSDTQYF
clone size: .
J gene: TRBJ2-3
D gene: .
V gene: TRBV15

CDR3 DNA: TGTGCCAGCTCACTTCTTGAGAATAGCGGGAGGGCCGGGAGCCACGAGCAGTACTTC
CDR3 protein: CASSLLENSGRAGSHEQYF
clone size: .
J gene: TRBJ2-7
D gene: TRBD2
V gene: TRBV18

CDR3 DNA: TGCGCCAGCAGAGTTAGCGGGGGGCGTACCGGGGAGCTGTTTTTT
CDR3 protein: CASRVSGGRTGELFF
clone size: .
J gene: TRBJ2-2
D gene: TRBD2
V gene: TRBV10-2

CDR3 DNA: TGTGCCAGCAGTCGGACAGGGGGCGTAGCTGGGGCCAACGTCCTGACTTTC
CDR3 protein: CASSRTGGVAGANVLTF
clone size: .
J gene: TRBJ2-6
D gene: TRBD1
V gene: TRBV12-3/TRBV12-4

CDR3 DNA: TGTGCCAGCGGGACAGCCTCGAACACCGGGGAGCTGTTTTTT
CDR3 protein: CASGTASNTGELFF
clone size: .
J gene: TRBJ2-2
D gene: TRBD1
V gene: TRBV4-2

CDR3 DNA: TGCGCCAGCAGCTGGAGCGGTTTGGACACAGATACGCAGTATTTT
CDR3 protein: CASSWSGLDTDTQYF
clone size: .
J gene: TRBJ2-3
D gene: .
V gene: TRBV5-1

CDR3 DNA: TGTGCCAGCAGTTCCGGGTATAACTATGGCTACACCTTC
CDR3 protein: CASSSGYNYGYTF
clone size: few
J gene: TRBJ1-2
D gene: .
V gene: TRBV6-5

CDR3 DNA: TGTGCCAGCAGCCCACAACGGACGTACAGCATCTACGAGCAGTACTTC
CDR3 protein: CASSPQRTYSIYEQYF
clone size: few
J gene: TRBJ2-7
D gene: .
V gene: TRBV11-1

CDR3 DNA: TGTGCCAGCAGTTACGGAAGGCTAGCGGGATACAATGAGCAGTTCTTC
CDR3 protein: CASSYGRLAGYNEQFF
clone size: few
J gene: TRBJ2-1
D gene: TRBD2
V gene: TRBV6-5

CDR3 DNA: TGTGCCAGTAGTAGAGGACTTACAGACTACAATGAGCAGTTCTTC
CDR3 protein: CASSRGLTDYNEQFF
clone size: .
J gene: TRBJ2-1
D gene: .
V gene: TRBV19

CDR3 DNA: TGTGCCAGCAGTCACGGGGGTAGCGACACCGGGGAGCTGTTTTTT
CDR3 protein: CASSHGGSDTGELFF
clone size: .
J gene: TRBJ2-2
D gene: .
V gene: TRBV7-2

CDR3 DNA: TGTGCCACCAGTGATGCCTCTTTCGACGGCGGGGGGGCGGATACGCAGTATTTT
CDR3 protein: CATSDASFDGGGADTQYF
clone size: few
J gene: TRBJ2-3
D gene: TRBD2
V gene: TRBV24-1

CDR3 DNA: TGTGCCAGCAGGGGACCGGGACAGGGTAACTATGGCTACACCTTC
CDR3 protein: CASRGPGQGNYGYTF
clone size: .
J gene: TRBJ1-2
D gene: TRBD1
V gene: TRBV12-3/TRBV12-4

CDR3 DNA: TGCAGCGTCGGCAGCCCGAGGCTCCACTATGGCTACACCTTC
CDR3 protein: CSVGSPRLHYGYTF
clone size: few
J gene: TRBJ1-2
D gene: .
V gene: TRBV29-1

CDR3 DNA: TGTGCCAGCAGGCAACAGGATGGCAATCAGCCCCAGCATTTT
CDR3 protein: CASRQQDGNQPQHF
clone size: many
J gene: TRBJ1-5
D gene: .
V gene: TRBV12-3/TRBV12-4

CDR3 DNA: TGTGCCAGCACGGGGGACTTACAAGAGACCCAGTACTTC
CDR3 protein: CASTGDLQETQYF
clone size: .
J gene: TRBJ2-5
D gene: .
V gene: TRBV2

CDR3 DNA: TGTGCCAGCAGCTTAGCGACCGGGCAGGGCTCACCCCTCCACTTT
CDR3 protein: CASSLATGQGSPLHF
clone size: many
J gene: TRBJ1-6
D gene: .
V gene: TRBV7-6

CDR3 DNA: TGCGCCAGCAGCTCGGGGGGGACAAGGATAAATACGCAGTATTTT
CDR3 protein: CASSSGGTRINTQYF
clone size: .
J gene: TRBJ2-3
D gene: TRBD2
V gene: TRBV5-1

CDR3 DNA: TGTGCCAGCAGCTTAGCGGGGGGGCCCGACAATGAGCAGTTCTTC
CDR3 protein: CASSLAGGPDNEQFF
clone size: few
J gene: TRBJ2-1
D gene: .
V gene: TRBV7-2

CDR3 DNA: TGTGCCACCAGCAGGGATCGAAGACTAGCCAAAAACATTCAGTACTTC
CDR3 protein: CATSRDRRLAKNIQYF
clone size: .
J gene: TRBJ2-4
D gene: .
V gene: TRBV15

CDR3 DNA: TGTGCCAGCAGTTCCGACAGGACTAACTATGGCTACACCTTC
CDR3 protein: CASSSDRTNYGYTF
clone size: .
J gene: TRBJ1-2
D gene: .
V gene: TRBV6-1

CDR3 DNA: TGTGCCATCAGTGAGGGACTAGCGGTTACTAGCACAGATACGCAGTATTTT
CDR3 protein: CAISEGLAVTSTDTQYF
clone size: few
J gene: TRBJ2-3
D gene: TRBD2
V gene: TRBV10-3

CDR3 DNA: TGCGCCAGCAGCAACCAGGGTGTAACTAATGAAAAACTGTTTTTT
CDR3 protein: CASSNQGVTNEKLFF
clone size: few
J gene: TRBJ1-4
D gene: .
V gene: TRBV5-1

CDR3 DNA: TGTGCCAGCAAGCTCGCCGGGGCCAACGTCCTGACTTTC
CDR3 protein: CASKLAGANVLTF
clone size: few
J gene: TRBJ2-6
D gene: .
V gene: TRBV6-6

CDR3 DNA: TGCGCCAGCAGCTTAGCGGGTGCGACCACCTACAATGAGCAGTTCTTC
CDR3 protein: CASSLAGATTYNEQFF
clone size: .
J gene: TRBJ2-1
D gene: .
V gene: TRBV5-1

CDR3 DNA: TGTGCCAGCAAGTCAGTTGGCTACACCTTC
CDR3 protein: CASKSVGYTF
clone size: few
J gene: TRBJ1-2
D gene: .
V gene: TRBV12-3/TRBV12-4

CDR3 DNA: TGCGCCAGCACGTCGGGGCCTAACACTGAAGCTTTCTTT
CDR3 protein: CASTSGPNTEAFF
clone size: many
J gene: TRBJ1-1
D gene: .
V gene: TRBV5-1

CDR3 DNA: TGTGCCATCAGTGAGTCGCCCGGTGGGGCTTTCTTT
CDR3 protein: CAISESPGGAFF
clone size: .
J gene: TRBJ1-1
D gene: .
V gene: TRBV10-3

CDR3 DNA: TGTGCCAGCAGCACCCTCCGGGACAAACCCGGGGGTTACGAGCAGTACTTC
CDR3 protein: CASSTLRDKPGGYEQYF
clone size: few
J gene: TRBJ2-7
D gene: .
V gene: TRBV5-4

CDR3 DNA: TGCGCCAGCAGCCGGGAGACAGGGCCTGGAAACACCATATATTTT
CDR3 protein: CASSRETGPGNTIYF
clone size: .
J gene: TRBJ1-3
D gene: TRBD1
V gene: TRBV5-1

CDR3 DNA: TGCGCCAGCAGCTTGGATGGACAGGGGCCGAAGACTTTCTTT
CDR3 protein: CASSLDGQGPKTFF
clone size: .
J gene: TRBJ1-1
D gene: TRBD1
V gene: TRBV5-1

CDR3 DNA: TGTGCCAGTAGTAACCTACCCGGGGGGCAGTTCTTC
CDR3 protein: CASSNLPGGQFF
clone size: many
J gene: TRBJ2-1
D gene: .
V gene: TRBV19

CDR3 DNA: TGTGCCAGCAGGAGGGGGGGAGATCAGCCCCAGCATTTT
CDR3 protein: CASRRGGDQPQHF
clone size: .
J gene: TRBJ1-5
D gene: .
V gene: TRBV6-5

CDR3 DNA: TGTGCCAGCAGTTTACAGAGTACGGACAGCGAGCAGTACTTC
CDR3 protein: CASSLQSTDSEQYF
clone size: .
J gene: TRBJ2-7
D gene: .
V gene: TRBV27

CDR3 DNA: TGTGCCAGCAGCCCCCGCGGGGGCAGAGGGACTGAAGCTTTCTTT
CDR3 protein: CASSPRGGRGTEAFF
clone size: .
J gene: TRBJ1-1
D gene: .
V gene: TRBV9

CDR3 DNA: TGTGCCACCGAAGGGTCGGGAAGTTCCTACAATGAGCAGTTCTTC
CDR3 protein: CATEGSGSSYNEQFF
clone size: .
J gene: TRBJ2-1
D gene: .
V gene: TRBV24-1

CDR3 DNA: TGCAGCGGGGCGGGGCGGATGAACACTGAAGCTTTCTTT
CDR3 protein: CSGAGRMNTEAFF
clone size: .
J gene: TRBJ1-1
D gene: .
V gene: TRBV29-1

CDR3 DNA: TGTGCCAGCAGTCGTGGGGGCAGCTATGGCTACACCTTC
CDR3 protein: CASSRGGSYGYTF
clone size: few
J gene: TRBJ1-2
D gene: .
V gene: TRBV12-3/TRBV12-4

CDR3 DNA: TGTGCCAGCAGCTTCACGAGGCAACACACTGAAGCTTTCTTT
CDR3 protein: CASSFTRQHTEAFF
clone size: .
J gene: TRBJ1-1
D gene: .
V gene: TRBV7-6

CDR3 DNA: TGTGCCAGCAGCTTCGGACTAGCCAATGAGCAGTTCTTC
CDR3 protein: CASSFGLANEQFF
clone size: few
J gene: TRBJ2-1
D gene: TRBD2
V gene: TRBV11-3

CDR3 DNA: TGTGCCAGCAGAAAGACAGGGAGTTTGGGCTACACCTTC
CDR3 protein: CASRKTGSLGYTF
clone size: .
J gene: TRBJ1-2
D gene: TRBD1
V gene: TRBV9

CDR3 DNA: TGTGCCAGCAGCCCGAGACAGGGGCAAGGGGCGGCCCAGTACTTC
CDR3 protein: CASSPRQGQGAAQYF
clone size: many
J gene: TRBJ2-5
D gene: TRBD1
V gene: TRBV7-2

CDR3 DNA: TGTGCCAGCAGCCCCAGGGGGGACAGGGGGCGGAGCTCCTACGAGCAGTACTTC
CDR3 protein: CASSPRGDRGRSSYEQYF
clone size: .
J gene: TRBJ2-7
D gene: TRBD1
V gene: TRBV7-8

CDR3 DNA: TGCAGCGTTGGGACAGCCGGCACTGAAGCTTTCTTT
CDR3 protein: CSVGTAGTEAFF
clone size: .
J gene: TRBJ1-1
D gene: .
V gene: TRBV29-1

CDR3 DNA: TGTGCCAGCAGCTTCCTAGGCGGGAGGGCGAATGAGCAGTTCTTC
CDR3 protein: CASSFLGGRANEQFF
clone size: .
J gene: TRBJ2-1
D gene: TRBD2
V gene: TRBV7-9

CDR3 DNA: TGCAGTGCTAATGGGGGGAAAGGCTATGGCTACACCTTC
CDR3 protein: CSANGGKGYGYTF
clone size: few
J gene: TRBJ1-2
D gene: .
V gene: TRBV20-1

CDR3 DNA: TGTGCCAGCAGTTCCTGGGACGCTTCCTACAATGAGCAGTTCTTC
CDR3 protein: CASSSWDASYNEQFF
clone size: few
J gene: TRBJ2-1
D gene: .
V gene: TRBV12-3/TRBV12-4